Following are 31 T cell receptor beta chains from one sample sequenced in a study of somatic mutations in cytotoxic T cells in rheumatoid arthritis. Assay used: immunoSEQ multiplex PCR; TCRdb lists only in-frame clones, some missing. Of about 7,000 clones detected, 60% to 75% appear once; the ten largest clones hold 15% to 17%. Sequenced sample: CD8+ T cells sorted from blood. These receptors were obtained from an adult with rheumatoid arthritis.

This chain uses TRBV19 with TRBJ2-2; TRBD1 agrees at 10 bases. In germline, CDR1 is LNHDA, CDR2 SQIVND (reference sequence). The CDR3 length is 16 residues. Germline trimming cut 7 bases from V and 5 bases from J; bases unmatched to any gene: 10. CDR3 coding DNA: TGTGCCAGTACCCTCCGGGACAGGGGCGCTACCGGGGAGCTGTTTTTT. This encodes CASTLRDRGATGELFF.

This chain links TRBV6-6 with TRBJ1-6; 8 bases line up with TRBD1. CDR3 size: 13 residues. Germline CDR1 and CDR2: MNHNY and SVGAGI (reference sequence). Germline trimming cut 7 bases from V and 8 bases from J; bases unmatched to any gene: 4. The CDR3 is CASTRDRYSPLHF. Here the CDR3 DNA reads TGTGCCAGCACCAGGGACAGGTATTCACCCCTCCACTTT.

This chain connects TRBV7-2 to TRBJ1-1; unclear D gene. Trimming removed 6 bases at V and 1 base at J, with 9 bases between. The V gene's germline CDR1 is SGHTA and CDR2 FQGNSA. This CDR3 is 13 amino acids long. The CDR3 here is CASSPTENTEAFF. CDR3 sequence (DNA): TGTGCCAGCAGTCCGACGGAGAACACTGAAGCTTTCTTT.

V gene TRBV5-5 combines with J gene TRBJ1-3, with TRBD1 as a possible D gene (6 bases). Germline CDR1 is SGHKS and CDR2 is YYEKEE (reference sequence). The CDR3 runs 15 residues. Trimming removed 2 bases from V and 8 bases from J, with 17 bases in between. CDR3 loop: CASSFSGHALDTIYF. In DNA, the CDR3 is TGTGCCAGCAGCTTTTCGGGACATGCTTTGGACACCATATATTTT.

This chain joins TRBV23-1 and TRBJ2-6; D may be TRBD1 (6 bases). TRBV23-1 is an ORF for which the function is uncertain. The ends were cut back, 0 bases at V and 5 bases at J, with 14 bases in the middle. CDR3 length equals 17 residues. For the CDR3, the DNA is TGCGCCAGCAGTCAATCGGGACATACTAAGAGGGCCAACGTCCTGACTTTC. Translating gives CASSQSGHTKRANVLTF.

The CDR3 region is CASSVGGGEQFF. As DNA, the CDR3 is TGTGCCAGCAGCGTAGGGGGTGGTGAGCAGTTCTTC. The chain combines TRBV9 with TRBJ2-1; no clear D. Per the germline V gene, CDR1 is SGDLS and CDR2 is YYNGEE. Trimming pared 0 bases from V and 9 bases from J, leaving 7 bases between. The CDR3 sequence is 12 residues long. The whole variable domain, remainder taken from reference TRBV9 and TRBJ2-1, is DSGVTQTPKHLITATGQRVTLRCSPRSGDLSVYWYQQSLDQGLQFLIQYYNGEERAKGNILERFSAQQFPDLHSELNLSSLELGDSALYFCASSVGGGEQFFGPGTRLTVL.

A few counts support this clone. This chain joins TRBV2 and TRBJ1-6; 8 bases fit TRBD1. In germline, CDR1 is SNHLY, CDR2 FYNNEI. J was trimmed by 9 bases and V by 5 bases; bases with no gene match: 6. CDR3 length: 14 residues. The CDR3 bases are TGTGCCAGCAGTTTGGACAGGGAGAGTTCACCCCTCCACTTT. Protein sequence: CASSLDRESSPLHF.

The CDR3 DNA is TGCGCCAGCAGCCTAACGGGGGATTCCTACAATGAGCAGTTCTTC. Translating it yields CASSLTGDSYNEQFF. This chain joins TRBV4-3 and TRBJ2-1; possible D gene TRBD2, 6 bases. The V end lost 4 bases, the J end lost 1 base, and 11 bases lay between the germline ends. This CDR3 has 15 residues. CDR1 LGHNA and CDR2 YSLEER come from the germline V gene.

The rearrangement links TRBV7-6 to TRBJ1-6; 10 nucleotides agree with TRBD1. The trim removed 4 bases at V and 6 bases at J, leaving 3 bases unmatched. The CDR3 extends over 15 amino acids. Germline CDR1 and CDR2: SGHVS and FNYEAQ. DNA of the CDR3: TGTGCCAGCAGCTCAGGACAGGGGGTTAATTCACCCCTCCACTTT. Its protein is CASSSGQGVNSPLHF. The complete variable domain, with remaining parts taken from reference TRBV7-6 and TRBJ1-6, reads GAGVSQSPRYKVTKRGQDVALRCDPISGHVSLYWYRQALGQGPEFLTYFNYEAQQDKSGLPNDRFSAERPEGSISTLTIQRTEQRDSAMYRCASSSGQGVNSPLHFGNGTRLTVT.

This clone was observed once. The gene calls are TRBV11-2 and TRBJ2-4, with 9 bases fitting TRBD1. Germline V lookup: CDR1 SGHAT, CDR2 FQNNGV. Trimming took 5 bases from V and 3 from J; bases not matched to a gene: 11. The CDR3 loop spans 17 amino acids. The CDR3 DNA follows: TGTGCCAGCAGCGACCGGGACAGGGATTTAGGCAAAAACATTCAGTACTTC. As protein: CASSDRDRDLGKNIQYF.

V and J are TRBV7-8 and TRBJ1-4, with D maybe TRBD1 (5 bases). The V and J ends lost 1 base and 6 bases respectively, with 18 bases between them. The CDR3 spans 17 residues. The germline V gene has CDR1 SGHVS and CDR2 FQNEAQ. In DNA, the CDR3 is TGTGCCAGCAGCTTAGAGAGGCAGGGAGCCGCCTATGAAAAACTGTTTTTT. This codes for CASSLERQGAAYEKLFF.

This chain joins TRBV7-8 and TRBJ2-2; maybe TRBD2 (7 bases). V lost 3 bases and J lost 5, with 13 bases in between. The CDR3 totals 15 residues. Germline V gene sequence: CDR1 SGHVS, CDR2 FQNEAQ. DNA of the CDR3: TGTGCCAGCAGCTTGTCGGGGGGCAGGACCGGGGAGCTGTTTTTT. It encodes CASSLSGGRTGELFF.

The gene calls are TRBV2 and TRBJ1-5; the D is unclear. Per germline, CDR1 SNHLY and CDR2 FYNNEI. With 2 bases removed from V and 3 bases from J, the gap between germline ends came to 8 bases. The CDR3 totals 14 residues. CDR3 loop: CASSEFRDNQPQHF. The CDR3 bases are TGTGCCAGCAGTGAATTCCGAGACAATCAGCCCCAGCATTTT. The variable domain in full, with the rest retrieved from reference TRBV2 and TRBJ1-5, is EPEVTQTPSHQVTQMGQEVILRCVPISNHLYFYWYRQILGQKVEFLVSFYNNEISEKSEIFDDQFSVERPDGSNFTLKIRSTKLEDSAMYFCASSEFRDNQPQHFGDGTRLSIL.

The V and J genes are TRBV5-1 and TRBJ1-2, with D perhaps matching TRBD1 (6 bases). This CDR3 spans 15 amino acids. Germline values: CDR1 SGHRS, CDR2 YFSETQ. Trimming shortened V by 0 bases and J by 3 bases, and 12 bases separated the two germline ends. In DNA form, the CDR3 reads TGCGCCAGCAGCTTGGGTGCTGCAGGGGACTATGGCTACACCTTC. This sequence encodes CASSLGAAGDYGYTF.

This chain joins TRBV27 and TRBJ1-1; TRBD1 matches at 7 bases. The germline V gene has CDR1 MNHEY and CDR2 SMNVEV (reference sequence). This CDR3 comprises 15 residues. Trimming cost V 2 bases and J 5 bases; bases outside gene matches: 8. Written as DNA, the CDR3 is TGTGCCAGCAGTTTAAGCGGAGGGGGCGGAACTGAAGCTTTCTTT. Translation: CASSLSGGGGTEAFF.

The CDR3 protein is CASSPVAGGLSSSYEQYF. The CDR3 DNA is TGTGCCAGCAGTCCCGTAGCGGGGGGGCTTTCAAGCTCCTACGAGCAGTACTTC. This sequence joins TRBV27 and TRBJ2-7; the match to TRBD2 covers 11 bases. Germline loops: CDR1 MNHEY, CDR2 SMNVEV (reference sequence). The CDR3 length is 18 residues. V shed 5 bases, J shed 0 bases, and the junction held 12 bases outside the gene matches.

The CDR3: CASSQNSGGLGDTQYF. The DNA for the CDR3 is TGTGCCAGTAGTCAGAATAGCGGGGGCCTCGGGGATACGCAGTATTTT. The chain couples TRBV19 to TRBJ2-3, with 9 bases identical to TRBD2. The CDR3 contains 16 residues. Germline CDR1 and CDR2: LNHDA and SQIVND (reference sequence). The V gene end was trimmed by 5 bases and the J gene end by 6 bases; junction bases not matched to a gene: 12.

V and J are TRBV14 and TRBJ1-2, with D unresolved. The V gene's germline CDR1 is SGHDN and CDR2 FVKESK. The V gene lost 4 bases and the J gene lost 2 bases, with 14 bases spanning the gap. The CDR3 loop spans 15 amino acids. CDR3 DNA sequence: TGTGCCAGCAGCCCTCGGTGGGGTTCCAACTATGGCTACACCTTC. Residues: CASSPRWGSNYGYTF.

The genes are TRBV27 and TRBJ2-3; maybe TRBD1 (5 bases). The CDR3 totals 16 residues. Trimming pared 10 bases from V and 0 bases from J, leaving 20 bases between. The germline V gene has CDR1 MNHEY and CDR2 SMNVEV (reference sequence). The CDR3 DNA reads TGTGCCATCGCAGCCCAGGGTGGGCTGAGCACAGATACGCAGTATTTT. This codes for CAIAAQGGLSTDTQYF.

The table lists this clone with a few counts. The rearrangement links TRBV13 to TRBJ1-1, with D perhaps TRBD1 (5 bases). V was pared by 2 bases and J by 5 bases, with 12 bases between. The CDR3 extends over 14 amino acids. CDR1 and CDR2 from the germline V gene are PRHDT and FYEKMQ (reference sequence). The chain's CDR3 is CASSLQGRVTEAFF. CDR3 DNA sequence: TGTGCCAGCAGCTTACAGGGTAGGGTGACTGAAGCTTTCTTT.

The chain employs TRBV7-9 and TRBJ2-3; TRBD2 agrees at 10 bases. Looked up from germline, CDR1 is SEHNR and CDR2 is FQNEAQ (reference sequence). V shed 4 bases and J 9 bases; nucleotides not matched to a gene: 22. This CDR3 is built from 19 residues. The CDR3: CASSSSTSGPGPHSLTQYF. The CDR3 DNA reads as TGTGCCAGCAGCTCTTCGACTAGCGGGCCCGGCCCACACAGTCTCACGCAGTATTTT.

The chain employs TRBV7-9 and TRBJ2-7; D might be TRBD1 or TRBD2, each matching 5 bases. This CDR3 has 13 amino acids. The germline CDR1 and CDR2 sequences are SEHNR and FQNEAQ (reference sequence). With 1 base removed from V and 5 bases from J, the gap between germline ends came to 9 bases. The CDR3 is CASSLGRDDEQYF. The CDR3, as DNA: TGTGCCAGCAGCTTAGGCAGGGACGACGAGCAGTACTTC.

The chain couples TRBV5-1 to TRBJ2-4, with TRBD2 identical over 9 bases. V gave up 0 bases and J gave up 8 bases; unmatched junction bases: 3. This CDR3 spans 14 amino acids. Germline V gene lookup returns CDR1 SGHRS and CDR2 YFSETQ. The CDR3 loop is CASSLDSGGDIQYF. CDR3 DNA: TGCGCCAGCAGCTTGGATAGCGGGGGAGACATTCAGTACTTC.

The genes are TRBV6-6 and TRBJ2-7, with D uncertain. In germline, CDR1 is MNHNY, CDR2 SVGAGI (reference sequence). The CDR3 is 12 residues long. V shed 2 bases and J shed 4 bases, with 6 bases lying between them. This chain's CDR3 is CASSYKGYEQYF. DNA for the CDR3: TGTGCCAGCAGTTACAAGGGTTACGAGCAGTACTTC.

The rearrangement links TRBV5-1 to TRBJ2-5; 12 bases match TRBD1. There are 16 residues in the CDR3. Trimming at V came to 0 bases and at J to 4 bases, leaving 4 bases not matched to a gene. CDR1 SGHRS and CDR2 YFSETQ come from the germline V gene. The CDR3 spells CASSLGGQGAGETQYF. DNA for the CDR3: TGCGCCAGCAGCTTGGGGGGACAGGGGGCTGGAGAGACCCAGTACTTC.

This chain uses TRBV2 with TRBJ2-7; D not certain. V was cut by 2 bases and J by 7 bases, with 6 bases left in between. CDR1 and CDR2 from the germline V gene are SNHLY and FYNNEI. CDR3 length equals 11 residues. The CDR3 DNA sequence: TGTGCCAGCAGTGAATTAGGTGAGCAGTACTTC. It translates to CASSELGEQYF.

The V gene is TRBV6-4, the J gene TRBJ2-3; 10 positions agree with TRBD2. The CDR3 covers 16 residues. Trimming took 4 bases from V and 0 from J; bases not matched to a gene: 4. Germline-derived CDR1 and CDR2 are MRHNA and SNTAGT. CDR3 protein: CASSVSSGGSTDTQYF. The CDR3 DNA reads TGTGCCAGCAGTGTGTCTAGCGGGGGAAGCACAGATACGCAGTATTTT.

This clone is deemed large. The chain has TRBV7-8 and TRBJ2-7; D is possibly TRBD2 (5 bases). The CDR3 contains 13 residues. CDR1 and CDR2 (germline): SGHVS, FQNEAQ. V dropped 5 bases and J dropped 0 bases, with 8 bases sitting between them. The CDR3 sequence is CASSPGVSYEQYF. The CDR3 coding sequence is TGTGCCAGCAGCCCCGGGGTCTCCTACGAGCAGTACTTC.

V usage is TRBV7-6 and J usage is TRBJ2-7; unclear D gene. Per germline, CDR1 SGHVS and CDR2 FNYEAQ. Trimming pared 0 bases from V and 0 bases from J, leaving 6 bases between. The CDR3 length is 14 residues. CDR3 DNA sequence: TGTGCCAGCAGCTTAGCTGTCACCTCCTACGAGCAGTACTTC. It translates to CASSLAVTSYEQYF.

This rearrangement joins TRBV4-3 to TRBJ2-3; perhaps TRBD2 as D (5 bases). The CDR3 extends over 16 amino acids. CDR1 and CDR2 from the germline V gene are LGHNA and YSLEER. The germline V and J ends were trimmed by 0 bases and 1 base, with 11 bases remaining between them. The chain's CDR3 is CASSQDEGSGTDTQYF. DNA for the CDR3: TGCGCCAGCAGCCAAGATGAGGGTAGTGGCACAGATACGCAGTATTTT.

The V and J genes are TRBV7-2 and TRBJ2-1; D is unresolved. Germline V gene data show CDR1 as SGHTA and CDR2 as FQGNSA. V lost 1 base, J lost 6 bases, and 7 bases lay in between. The CDR3 consists of 13 residues. The CDR3 reads CASSLDHGNEQFF. As DNA, the CDR3 is TGTGCCAGCAGCTTAGACCATGGCAATGAGCAGTTCTTC.